This T cell receptor beta chain was recovered during a study of cytomegalovirus exposure and HLA in healthy donors. Study-level background: From donors who were HLA-typed, an early data release held around 80 million unique TCRs. Within the Caucasian-associated ancestry cluster were around 80% of the 398 genotyped donors.

Remarks on this clone: Its target is not known.

Germline trimming cut 6 bases from V and 8 bases from J; bases unmatched to any gene: 9. Germline loops: CDR1 SGHAT, CDR2 FQNNGV. The CDR3 extends over 16 amino acids. Broader study findings: Roughly uniform depth of sequencing across donors was assumed in presence/absence analyses.

PCR was performed using 60 Vbeta and 13 Jbeta primers. Sequencing was performed with immunoSEQ multiplex PCR; in TCRdb, only in-frame clones are kept and a portion is missing. In the table there are about 220,000 clones, approximately 80% of which are singletons. This TCR was recovered from a boy aged 2 to 10 in good health and CMV-seronegative. The sequencing sample was made of PBMCs. The chain joins TRBV11-2 to TRBJ2-1; 14 bases line up with TRBD2. The CDR3 reads CASRGLAGAMPHEQFF. CDR3 nucleotides: TGTGCCAGCAGGGGACTAGCGGGAGCCATGCCCCATGAGCAGTTCTTC.